A selection of T cell receptor beta chains follows, all from one sample in a study of blood T cell repertoires in COVID-19. TCRdb keeps only in-frame clones here, not all; method: immunoSEQ multiplex PCR. The table has tens of thousands of clones, about 89% seen once. Sequencing was carried out using peripheral blood. The receptors stem from a man in his 70s with active COVID-19. CDR3s include the opening cysteine and the closing phenylalanine or tryptophan. The order of the fields is D gene, clone size, V gene, J gene, CDR3 protein, CDR3 DNA. D genes are given only for firm matches. Clone size, where shown, is once, few, many, or a class for clones that have expanded.

NA,few,TRBV18,TRBJ1-2,CASSPVVTQGSNYGYTF,TGTGCCAGCTCACCAGTTGTAACACAGGGTTCTAACTATGGCTACACCTTC
NA,NA,TRBV25-1,TRBJ1-1,CASSGDTNTEAFF,TGTGCCAGCAGTGGGGACACCAACACTGAAGCTTTCTTT
TRBD1,NA,TRBV28,TRBJ1-3,CASSPSQGGNTIYF,TGTGCCAGCAGTCCATCACAGGGGGGAAACACCATATATTTT
NA,NA,TRBV5-1,TRBJ2-7,CASSSWIGMGEQYF,TGCGCCAGCAGCTCGTGGATCGGGATGGGCGAGCAGTACTTC
TRBD2,NA,TRBV4-2,TRBJ2-1,CASSQDRLAGFYNEQFF,TGTGCCAGCAGCCAAGATCGACTAGCGGGATTTTACAATGAGCAGTTCTTC
NA,NA,TRBV2,TRBJ2-7,CASSDGGEQYF,TGTGCCAGCAGTGACGGAGGCGAGCAGTACTTC
NA,NA,TRBV29-1,TRBJ1-4,CSASGESNEKLFF,TGCAGCGCTTCAGGGGAGTCTAATGAAAAACTGTTTTTT
TRBD2,NA,TRBV11-2,TRBJ2-3,CASSLVGAGVVDTQYF,TGTGCCAGCAGCTTAGTGGGAGCGGGAGTTGTGGATACGCAGTATTTT
TRBD2,NA,TRBV10-3,TRBJ2-5,CAISERLAGETQYF,TGTGCCATCAGTGAGAGGCTAGCGGGAGAGACCCAGTACTTC
TRBD1,NA,TRBV7-2,TRBJ1-2,CASSLADPGTGHGYTF,TGTGCCAGCAGCTTAGCCGATCCCGGGACAGGGCATGGCTACACCTTC
NA,NA,TRBV12-3/TRBV12-4,TRBJ2-2,CASSAGRTGELFF,TGTGCCAGCAGCGCGGGCCGCACCGGGGAGCTGTTTTTT
TRBD2,NA,TRBV27,TRBJ2-7,CASSLSTSGAPYEQYF,TGTGCCAGCAGTTTATCTACTAGCGGGGCCCCCTACGAGCAGTACTTC
NA,NA,TRBV3-1/TRBV3-2,TRBJ1-2,CASSQVGQGGGYTF,TGTGCCAGCAGCCAAGTGGGGCAGGGAGGAGGCTACACCTTC
TRBD1,NA,TRBV5-4,TRBJ1-2,CASSYSTGLGYGYTF,TGTGCCAGCAGCTATTCGACAGGGTTGGGCTATGGCTACACCTTC
NA,NA,TRBV28,TRBJ2-3,CASSFRSSTDTQYF,TGTGCCAGCAGTTTCAGATCTAGCACAGATACGCAGTATTTT
TRBD1,NA,TRBV24-1,TRBJ2-7,CATSDPGQGDYEQYF,TGTGCCACCAGTGACCCGGGACAGGGGGACTACGAGCAGTACTTC
TRBD2,NA,TRBV4-3,TRBJ2-1,CASSQEAPSASGSNEQFF,TGCGCCAGCAGCCAAGAGGCCCCCTCCGCTAGCGGGAGTAATGAGCAGTTCTTC
NA,NA,TRBV12-3/TRBV12-4,TRBJ1-1,CASSFEGAEAFF,TGTGCCAGCAGTTTCGAAGGGGCTGAAGCTTTCTTT
TRBD1,NA,TRBV11-2,TRBJ1-2,CASSLPGQGYGYTF,TGTGCCAGCAGCTTACCGGGACAGGGATATGGCTACACCTTC
TRBD2,NA,TRBV15,TRBJ2-2,CATSRDQPLAGPTGELFF,TGTGCCACCAGCAGAGATCAGCCCCTAGCGGGCCCCACCGGGGAGCTGTTTTTT
NA,NA,TRBV9,TRBJ1-3,CASSTTDSGNTIYF,TGTGCCAGCAGCACGACAGACTCTGGAAACACCATATATTTT
TRBD1,NA,TRBV28,TRBJ1-4,CASRVGQGNEKLFF,TGTGCCAGCAGAGTAGGACAGGGGAATGAAAAACTGTTTTTT
NA,NA,TRBV11-2,TRBJ1-1,CASSRLYTEAFF,TGTGCCAGCTCGAGGTTGTACACTGAAGCTTTCTTT
NA,NA,TRBV4-3,TRBJ2-3,CASSQAGHWADTQYF,TGCGCCAGCAGCCAAGCAGGGCATTGGGCAGATACGCAGTATTTT
NA,NA,TRBV18,TRBJ1-3,CASSSQGPGNTIYF,TGTGCCAGCTCATCCCAGGGCCCCGGAAACACCATATATTTT
NA,NA,TRBV29-1,TRBJ1-2,CSVSSPRYGYTF,TGCAGCGTTAGTAGTCCCCGCTATGGCTACACCTTC
NA,NA,TRBV7-6,TRBJ2-6,CASSLAGLSSGANVLTF,TGTGCCAGCAGCTTAGCCGGGTTAAGCTCTGGGGCCAACGTCCTGACTTTC
NA,NA,TRBV6-4,TRBJ2-1,CASSGRGTGEQFF,TGTGCCAGCAGTGGCCGGGGGACGGGGGAGCAGTTCTTC
TRBD1,NA,TRBV2,TRBJ1-6,CASTRGQGSLIEGSPLHF,TGTGCCAGCACCCGGGGACAGGGGTCCTTAATTGAGGGTTCACCCCTCCACTTT
TRBD1,NA,TRBV24-1,TRBJ2-5,CATSGPGGEETQYF,TGTGCCACCAGTGGCCCAGGGGGAGAAGAGACCCAGTACTTC
NA,NA,TRBV3-1/TRBV3-2,TRBJ2-2,CASSQVAQRGGELFF,TGTGCCAGCAGCCAGGTAGCCCAACGGGGCGGGGAGCTGTTTTTT
NA,NA,TRBV6-5,TRBJ1-5,CASTKTVGGQPQHF,TGTGCATCGACGAAGACGGTAGGCGGTCAGCCCCAGCATTTT
NA,NA,TRBV28,TRBJ2-1,CASSLWNVGGGPYNEQFF,TGTGCCAGCAGCCTTTGGAATGTGGGGGGAGGACCCTACAATGAGCAGTTCTTC
TRBD1,once,TRBV24-1,TRBJ1-4,CATSDSGDSVRKLFF,TGTGCCACCAGTGATTCTGGGGACAGTGTGCGAAAACTGTTTTTT
NA,NA,TRBV25-1,TRBJ1-6,CASSGPPLHF,TGTGCCAGCAGTGGGCCACCCCTCCACTTT
TRBD1,NA,TRBV6-5,TRBJ2-2,CASSSADRVDTGELFF,TGTGCCAGCAGTTCCGCGGACAGGGTAGACACCGGGGAGCTGTTTTTT
NA,NA,TRBV19,TRBJ2-7,CASSPSGAREQYF,TGTGCCAGTAGTCCGTCGGGAGCTCGCGAGCAGTACTTC
NA,NA,TRBV19,TRBJ1-3,CASSISRDYSGNTIYF,TGTGCCAGTAGTATATCCAGGGACTACTCTGGAAACACCATATATTTT
NA,NA,TRBV7-2,TRBJ1-2,CASSFEQGPNYGYTF,TGTGCCAGCAGCTTCGAACAGGGCCCAAACTATGGCTACACCTTC
NA,NA,TRBV15,TRBJ2-2,CATSRGQMANTGELFF,TGTGCCACCAGCAGAGGACAGATGGCGAACACCGGGGAGCTGTTTTTT
TRBD1,NA,TRBV30,TRBJ1-3,CACRNRGFGNTIYF,TGTGCCTGTCGGAACAGGGGTTTTGGAAACACCATATATTTT
TRBD1,NA,TRBV5-6,TRBJ2-7,CASSWGRQGGEYF,TGTGCCAGCAGCTGGGGGAGACAGGGTGGCGAGTACTTC
TRBD2,NA,TRBV18,TRBJ2-3,CASSPLTFTSGSSTDTQYF,TGTGCCAGCTCACCATTAACTTTTACTAGCGGGAGTAGCACAGATACGCAGTATTTT
TRBD1,NA,TRBV20-1,TRBJ2-5,CIAGQGETQYF,TGCATCGCCGGACAGGGAGAGACCCAGTACTTC
NA,NA,TRBV19,TRBJ2-1,CASSIGPSPNEQFF,TGTGCCAGTAGTATAGGCCCTAGTCCCAATGAGCAGTTCTTC
NA,NA,TRBV4-3,TRBJ2-6,CASSQEGAPSSGANVLTF,TGCGCCAGCAGCCAAGAGGGGGCCCCGAGCTCTGGGGCCAACGTCCTGACTTTC
NA,NA,TRBV7-2,TRBJ2-5,CASSYGLILEETQYF,TGTGCCAGCAGCTACGGACTCATTCTAGAAGAGACCCAGTACTTC
TRBD2,NA,TRBV5-6,TRBJ2-1,CASSLGTSGPVGQFF,TGTGCCAGCAGCTTGGGGACTAGCGGCCCCGTTGGGCAGTTCTTC
TRBD2,once,TRBV2,TRBJ2-7,CASRYPGLAAHEQYF,TGTGCCAGTCGATATCCGGGACTAGCGGCCCACGAGCAGTACTTC
TRBD1,once,TRBV28,TRBJ1-2,CASSLQGQGGPIWGYTF,TGTGCCAGCAGTCTACAAGGACAGGGTGGCCCTATTTGGGGCTACACCTTC
TRBD2,NA,TRBV3-1/TRBV3-2,TRBJ2-2,CASSQDFLARLAGDPGELFF,TGTGCCAGCAGCCAAGACTTTTTGGCCAGACTAGCGGGAGATCCCGGGGAGCTGTTTTTT
NA,NA,TRBV28,TRBJ1-1,CASNWGREANTEAFF,TGTGCCAGCAACTGGGGCAGGGAGGCTAACACTGAAGCTTTCTTT
NA,NA,TRBV12-3/TRBV12-4,TRBJ1-2,CASSLAGSYGYTF,TGTGCCAGCAGTTTGGCAGGCAGCTATGGCTACACCTTC
NA,once,TRBV7-3,TRBJ2-1,CASSLRLALNNEQFF,TGTGCCAGCAGCTTACGCCTAGCGCTTAACAATGAGCAGTTCTTC